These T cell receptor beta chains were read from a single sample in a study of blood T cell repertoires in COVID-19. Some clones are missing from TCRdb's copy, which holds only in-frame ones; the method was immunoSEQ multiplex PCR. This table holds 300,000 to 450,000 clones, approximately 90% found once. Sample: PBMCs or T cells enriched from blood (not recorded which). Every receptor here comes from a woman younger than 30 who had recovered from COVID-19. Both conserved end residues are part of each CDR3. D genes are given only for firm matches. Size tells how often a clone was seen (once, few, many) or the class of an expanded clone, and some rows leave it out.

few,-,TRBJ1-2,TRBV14,CASSRQNYGYTF,TGTGCCAGCAGTCGACAGAACTATGGCTACACCTTC
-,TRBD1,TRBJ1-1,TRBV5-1,CASSFPGQGGTEAFF,TGCGCCAGCAGCTTCCCGGGACAGGGAGGGACTGAAGCTTTCTTT
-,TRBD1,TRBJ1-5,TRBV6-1,CASSERGGGAGQPQHF,TGTGCCAGCAGTGAACGAGGAGGGGGCGCGGGTCAGCCCCAGCATTTT
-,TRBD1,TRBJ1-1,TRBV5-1,CASSAAGTGTEAFF,TGCGCCAGCAGCGCGGCCGGGACAGGTACTGAAGCTTTCTTT
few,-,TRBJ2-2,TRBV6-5,CASSSPQMTGELFF,TGTGCCAGCAGTTCCCCCCAAATGACCGGGGAGCTGTTTTTT
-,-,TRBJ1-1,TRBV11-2,CASSPEADTEAFF,TGTGCCAGCAGCCCGGAGGCGGACACTGAAGCTTTCTTT
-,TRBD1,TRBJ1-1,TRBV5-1,CASSLQGEPFF,TGCGCCAGCAGCTTACAGGGGGAACCTTTCTTT
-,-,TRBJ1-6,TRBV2,CASSAGTNSPLHF,TGTGCCAGCAGCGCAGGAACTAATTCACCCCTCCACTTT
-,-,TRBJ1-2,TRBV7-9,CASSSLLEQNYGYTF,TGTGCCAGTAGCTCCCTACTCGAACAGAACTATGGCTACACCTTC
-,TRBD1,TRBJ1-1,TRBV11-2,CASSPNRGPGSEAFF,TGTGCCAGCAGCCCTAACAGGGGCCCCGGCTCTGAAGCTTTCTTT
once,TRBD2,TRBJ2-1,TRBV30,CAGDPGTSFGYNEQFF,TGTGCCGGCGACCCCGGGACTAGCTTCGGCTACAATGAGCAGTTCTTC
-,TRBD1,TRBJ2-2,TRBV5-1,CASSPRVGQGSSTGELFF,TGCGCCAGCAGCCCGCGTGTGGGACAGGGTTCTTCAACCGGGGAGCTGTTTTTT
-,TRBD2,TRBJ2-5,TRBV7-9,CASSLGGGGASETQYF,TGTGCCAGCAGCTTAGGTGGCGGGGGGGCTTCAGAGACCCAGTACTTC
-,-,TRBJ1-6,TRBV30,CAWVARTYNSPLHF,TGTGCCTGGGTTGCGAGGACCTATAATTCACCCCTCCACTTT
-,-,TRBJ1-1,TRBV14,CASSSPGGVNTEAFF,TGTGCCAGCAGCTCGCCGGGGGGAGTGAACACTGAAGCTTTCTTT
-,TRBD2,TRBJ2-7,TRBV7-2,CASSLRERGGRDEQYF,TGTGCCAGCAGCTTGCGGGAGCGGGGGGGCCGGGACGAGCAGTACTTC
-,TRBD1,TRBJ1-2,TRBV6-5,CASSRGQGRGYTF,TGTGCCAGCAGTCGCGGACAGGGAAGGGGCTACACCTTC
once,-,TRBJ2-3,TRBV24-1,CATSSVGTDTQYF,TGTGCCACCAGTTCGGTCGGCACAGATACGCAGTATTTT
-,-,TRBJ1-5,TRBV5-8,CASSSTRVGDQPQHF,TGTGCCAGCAGTTCCACCAGGGTGGGCGATCAGCCCCAGCATTTT
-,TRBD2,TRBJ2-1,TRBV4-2,CASSREGRGGHNEQFF,TGTGCCAGCAGCCGAGAGGGCCGCGGGGGTCACAATGAGCAGTTCTTC
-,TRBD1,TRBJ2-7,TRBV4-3,CASSQESGTVTYEQYF,TGCGCCAGCAGCCAAGAGAGTGGGACAGTAACCTACGAGCAGTACTTC
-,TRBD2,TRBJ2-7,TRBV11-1,CASSPRLSGGTHEQYF,TGTGCCAGCAGCCCCCGACTTAGCGGGGGGACCCACGAGCAGTACTTC
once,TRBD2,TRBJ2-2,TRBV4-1,CASRLAGDTGELFF,TGCGCCAGCAGACTAGCGGGGGACACCGGGGAGCTGTTTTTT
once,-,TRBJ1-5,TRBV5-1,CASSLEHPSNQPQHF,TGCGCCAGCAGCTTGGAACACCCTAGCAATCAGCCCCAGCATTTT
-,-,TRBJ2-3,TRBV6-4,CASTDGKGGSTDTQYF,TGTGCCAGCACTGACGGGAAAGGGGGTAGCACAGATACGCAGTATTTT
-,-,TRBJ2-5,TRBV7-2,CASSLGPSGTQYF,TGTGCCAGCAGCTTAGGTCCCAGTGGGACCCAGTACTTC
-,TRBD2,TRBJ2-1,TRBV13,CASSRLAGSSYNEQFF,TGTGCCAGCAGCCGTCTAGCGGGTAGCTCCTACAATGAGCAGTTCTTC
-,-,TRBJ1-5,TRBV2,CASSVEGSYQPQHF,TGTGCCAGCAGTGTGGAGGGGAGTTATCAGCCCCAGCATTTT
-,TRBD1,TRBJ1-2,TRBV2,CARLRTGQRTIGYGYTF,TGTGCCAGACTCCGAACGGGACAGAGGACTATCGGCTATGGCTACACCTTC
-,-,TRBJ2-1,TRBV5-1,CASSSYPDRISYNEQFF,TGCGCCAGCAGCTCATATCCTGACAGGATCTCCTACAATGAGCAGTTCTTC
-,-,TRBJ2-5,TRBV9,CASSRRALLWETQYF,TGTGCCAGCAGCCGCAGGGCACTCTTATGGGAGACCCAGTACTTC
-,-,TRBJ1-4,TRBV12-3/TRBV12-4,CASSPSDSEKLFF,TGTGCCAGCAGCCCCTCGGACAGTGAAAAACTGTTTTTT
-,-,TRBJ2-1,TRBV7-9,CASSPRRRGAIDEQFF,TGTGCCAGCAGCCCCCGACGTCGGGGGGCCATCGATGAGCAGTTCTTC
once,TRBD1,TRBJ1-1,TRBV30,CACSDRGLYLNTEAFF,TGTGCCTGTTCGGACAGGGGACTTTATTTGAACACTGAAGCTTTCTTT
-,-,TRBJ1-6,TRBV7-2,CASSFGFGGRVNSPLHF,TGTGCCAGCAGCTTCGGTTTCGGGGGACGAGTTAATTCACCCCTCCACTTT
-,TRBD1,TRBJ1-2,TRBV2,CASSGIGTVDGYTF,TGTGCCAGCAGTGGGATCGGGACAGTCGATGGCTACACCTTC
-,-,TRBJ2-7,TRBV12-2,CASRSPRPGSSYEQYF,TGTGCAAGTCGCTCCCCCAGGCCAGGTAGCTCCTACGAGCAGTACTTC
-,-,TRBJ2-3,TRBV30,CAWTAGDPGDTQYF,TGTGCCTGGACTGCAGGGGACCCGGGAGATACGCAGTATTTT
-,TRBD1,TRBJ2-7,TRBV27,CASNPQGPSSYEQYF,TGTGCCAGCAATCCACAGGGGCCTAGCTCCTACGAGCAGTACTTC
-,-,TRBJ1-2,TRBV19,CATASGDGYGYTF,TGTGCCACCGCCTCAGGGGATGGCTATGGCTACACCTTC
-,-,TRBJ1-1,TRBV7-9,CASSLSGTEAFF,TGTGCCAGCAGCCTCTCCGGCACTGAAGCTTTCTTT
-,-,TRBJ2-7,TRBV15,CATSRDRGEQYF,TGTGCCACCAGCAGAGATCGCGGGGAGCAGTACTTC
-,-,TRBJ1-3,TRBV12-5,CASGFPTGIGNTIYF,TGTGCTAGTGGTTTCCCGACGGGAATCGGAAACACCATATATTTT
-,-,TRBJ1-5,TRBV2,CASSAEVRRQPQHF,TGTGCCAGCAGCGCTGAGGTGCGAAGACAGCCCCAGCATTTT
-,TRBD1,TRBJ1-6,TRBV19,CASTRTGENSPLHF,TGTGCCAGTACCCGGACAGGCGAGAATTCACCCCTCCACTTT
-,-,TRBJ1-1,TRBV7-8,CASSLAYVTDMNTEAFF,TGTGCCAGCAGCTTAGCGTACGTCACAGACATGAACACTGAAGCTTTCTTT
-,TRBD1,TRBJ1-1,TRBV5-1,CASSLQQGALDEAFF,TGCGCCAGCAGCCTGCAACAGGGGGCGCTTGATGAAGCTTTCTTT